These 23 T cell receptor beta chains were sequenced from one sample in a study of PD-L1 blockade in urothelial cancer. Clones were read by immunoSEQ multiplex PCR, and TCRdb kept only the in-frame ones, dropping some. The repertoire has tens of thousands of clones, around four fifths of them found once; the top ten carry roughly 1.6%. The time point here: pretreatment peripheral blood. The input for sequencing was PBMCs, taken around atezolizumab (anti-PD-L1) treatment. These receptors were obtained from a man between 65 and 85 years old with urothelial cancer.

CDR3 sequence reads: CASSSDGGGATEAFF. CDR3 sequence (DNA): TGTGCCAGCAGCTCGGATGGGGGAGGCGCGACTGAAGCTTTCTTT. This chain joins TRBV6-5 and TRBJ1-1; a weak D match, TRBD1 (5 bases). The CDR3 covers 15 residues. The germline V and J ends were trimmed by 6 bases and 5 bases, with 19 bases remaining between them. CDR1 MNHEY and CDR2 SVGAGI come from the germline V gene.

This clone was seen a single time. CDR3 loop: CASSQLAGEQFF. CDR3 in DNA: TGTGCCAGCAGCCAGCTAGCAGGTGAGCAGTTCTTC. The chain carries TRBV5-5 and TRBJ2-1, with D maybe TRBD2 (5 bases). The CDR3 is 12 residues long. The germline V gene has CDR1 SGHKS and CDR2 YYEKEE (reference sequence). V gave up 4 bases and J gave up 9 bases, with 11 bases separating them.

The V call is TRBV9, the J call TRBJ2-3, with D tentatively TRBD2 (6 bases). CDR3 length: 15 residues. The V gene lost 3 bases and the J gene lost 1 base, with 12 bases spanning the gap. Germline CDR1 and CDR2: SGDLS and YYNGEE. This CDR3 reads CASSGGDSGTDTQYF. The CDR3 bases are TGTGCCAGCAGCGGGGGGGATAGCGGCACAGATACGCAGTATTTT.

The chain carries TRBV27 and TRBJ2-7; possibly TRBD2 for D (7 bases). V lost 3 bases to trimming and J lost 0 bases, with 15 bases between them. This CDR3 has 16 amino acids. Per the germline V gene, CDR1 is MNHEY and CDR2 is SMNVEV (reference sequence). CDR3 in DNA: TGTGCCAGCAGTTTCGCTCGCGGGGGCTCCTCCTACGAGCAGTACTTC. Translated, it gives CASSFARGGSSYEQYF.

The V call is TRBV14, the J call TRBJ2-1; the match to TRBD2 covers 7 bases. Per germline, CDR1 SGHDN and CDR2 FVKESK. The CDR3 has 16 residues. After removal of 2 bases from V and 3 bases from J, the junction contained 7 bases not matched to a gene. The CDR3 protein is CASSQLAESFYNEQFF. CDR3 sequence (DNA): TGTGCCAGCAGCCAACTAGCGGAGTCCTTCTACAATGAGCAGTTCTTC.

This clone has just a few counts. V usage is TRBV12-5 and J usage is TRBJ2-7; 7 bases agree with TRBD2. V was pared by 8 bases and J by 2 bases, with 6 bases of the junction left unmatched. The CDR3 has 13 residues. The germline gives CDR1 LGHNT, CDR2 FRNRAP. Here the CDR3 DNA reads TGTGCTAGTTTATGGAGCGGGACCTACGAGCAGTACTTC. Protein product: CASLWSGTYEQYF. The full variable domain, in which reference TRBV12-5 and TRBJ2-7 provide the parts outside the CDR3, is DARVTQTPRHKVTEMGQEVTMRCQPILGHNTVFWYRQTMMQGLELLAYFRNRAPLDDSGMPKDRFSAEMPDATLATLKIQPSEPRDSAVYFCASLWSGTYEQYFGPGTRLTVT.

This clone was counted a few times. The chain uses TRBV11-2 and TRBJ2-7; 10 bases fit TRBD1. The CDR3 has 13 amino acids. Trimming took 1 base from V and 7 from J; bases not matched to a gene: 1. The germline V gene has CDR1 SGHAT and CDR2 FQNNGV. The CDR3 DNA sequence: TGTGCCAGCAGCTTAGGGACAGGGGGTGAGCAGTACTTC. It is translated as CASSLGTGGEQYF.

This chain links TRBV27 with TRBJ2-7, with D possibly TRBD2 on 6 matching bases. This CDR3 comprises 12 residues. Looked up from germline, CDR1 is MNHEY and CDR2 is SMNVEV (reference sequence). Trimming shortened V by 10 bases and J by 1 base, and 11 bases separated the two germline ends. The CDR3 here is CATGDGSYEQYF. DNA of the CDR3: TGTGCCACGGGAGACGGATCCTACGAGCAGTACTTC.

The CDR3 nucleotides are TGTGCCAGTAGTAGAGCGGGGGCCGAAAAACTGTTTTTT. It encodes CASSRAGAEKLFF. The rearrangement uses TRBV19 and TRBJ1-4, with D tentatively TRBD1 (6 bases). Germline V CDR1 and CDR2: LNHDA, SQIVND (reference sequence). The CDR3 loop spans 13 amino acids. V was pared by 4 bases and J by 8 bases, with 11 bases between.

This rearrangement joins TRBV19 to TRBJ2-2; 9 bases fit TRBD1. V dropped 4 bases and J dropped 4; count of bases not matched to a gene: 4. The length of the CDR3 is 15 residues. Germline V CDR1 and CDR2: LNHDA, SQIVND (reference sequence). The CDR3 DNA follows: TGTGCCAGTAGTACAACAGGGGGCAGCACCGGGGAGCTGTTTTTT. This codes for CASSTTGGSTGELFF.

The DNA for the CDR3 is TGTGCCAGCAGGAAAGCGGGAGCTCTTGTCAATGAGCAGTTCTTC. Its protein is CASRKAGALVNEQFF. V is TRBV2 and J is TRBJ2-1, with 8 bases matching TRBD2. CDR3 length: 15 residues. Germline V gives CDR1 SNHLY, CDR2 FYNNEI. V was pared by 6 bases and J by 6 bases, with 10 bases of the junction left unmatched. Full variable domain (outside the CDR3, taken from reference TRBV2 and TRBJ2-1): EPEVTQTPSHQVTQMGQEVILRCVPISNHLYFYWYRQILGQKVEFLVSFYNNEISEKSEIFDDQFSVERPDGSNFTLKIRSTKLEDSAMYFCASRKAGALVNEQFFGPGTRLTVL.

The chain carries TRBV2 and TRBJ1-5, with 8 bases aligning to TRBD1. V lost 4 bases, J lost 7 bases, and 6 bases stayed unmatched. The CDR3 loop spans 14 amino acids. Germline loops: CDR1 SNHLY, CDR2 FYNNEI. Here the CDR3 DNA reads TGTGCCAGCAGTGTCGGACAGGGTGGGCAGCCCCAGCATTTT. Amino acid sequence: CASSVGQGGQPQHF.

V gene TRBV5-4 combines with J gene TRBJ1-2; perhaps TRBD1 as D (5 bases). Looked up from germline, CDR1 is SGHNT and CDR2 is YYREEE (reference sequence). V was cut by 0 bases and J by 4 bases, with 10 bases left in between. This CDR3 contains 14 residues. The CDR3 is CASSLEQVTYGYTF. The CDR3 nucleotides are TGTGCCAGCAGCTTGGAACAGGTAACCTATGGCTACACCTTC.

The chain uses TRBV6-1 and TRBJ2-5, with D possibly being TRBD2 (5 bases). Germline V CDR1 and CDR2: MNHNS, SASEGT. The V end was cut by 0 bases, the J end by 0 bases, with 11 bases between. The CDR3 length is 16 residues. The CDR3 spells CASSEAREYYQETQYF. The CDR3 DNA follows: TGTGCCAGCAGTGAAGCGAGGGAGTATTACCAAGAGACCCAGTACTTC.

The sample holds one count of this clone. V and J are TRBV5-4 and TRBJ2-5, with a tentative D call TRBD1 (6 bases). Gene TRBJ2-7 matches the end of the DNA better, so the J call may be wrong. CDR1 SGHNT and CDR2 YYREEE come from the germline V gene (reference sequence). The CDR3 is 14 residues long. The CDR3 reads CASSAKQGSYEQYF. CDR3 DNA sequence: TGTGCCAGCAGCGCCAAACAGGGATCCTACGAGCAGTACTTC.

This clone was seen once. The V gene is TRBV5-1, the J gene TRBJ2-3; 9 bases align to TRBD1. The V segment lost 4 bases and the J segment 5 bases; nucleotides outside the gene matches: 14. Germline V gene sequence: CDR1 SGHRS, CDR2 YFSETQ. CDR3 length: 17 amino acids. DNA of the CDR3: TGCGCCAGCAGCCATTCCCCCGGGACAGGGAACTTAGATACGCAGTATTTT. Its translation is CASSHSPGTGNLDTQYF. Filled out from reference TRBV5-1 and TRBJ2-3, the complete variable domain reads KAGVTQTPRYLIKTRGQQVTLSCSPISGHRSVSWYQQTPGQGLQFLFEYFSETQRNKGNFPGRFSGRQFSNSRSEMNVSTLELGDSALYLCASSHSPGTGNLDTQYFGPGTRLTVL.

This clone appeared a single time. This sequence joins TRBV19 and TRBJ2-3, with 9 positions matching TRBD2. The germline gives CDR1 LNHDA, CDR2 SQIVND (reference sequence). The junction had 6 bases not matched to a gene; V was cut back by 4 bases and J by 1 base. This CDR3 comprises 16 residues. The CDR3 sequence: CASSTLAGAGTDTQYF. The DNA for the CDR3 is TGTGCCAGTAGTACTTTAGCGGGAGCCGGCACAGATACGCAGTATTTT. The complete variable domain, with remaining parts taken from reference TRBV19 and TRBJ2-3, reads DGGITQSPKYLFRKEGQNVTLSCEQNLNHDAMYWYRQDPGQGLRLIYYSQIVNDFQKGDIAEGYSVSREKKESFPLTVTSAQKNPTAFYLCASSTLAGAGTDTQYFGPGTRLTVL.

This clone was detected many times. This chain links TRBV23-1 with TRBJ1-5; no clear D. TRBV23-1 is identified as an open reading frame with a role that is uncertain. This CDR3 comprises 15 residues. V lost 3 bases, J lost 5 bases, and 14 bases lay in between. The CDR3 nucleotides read TGCGCCAGCAGTCATGGAGGCGGGATATATCAGCCCCAGCATTTT. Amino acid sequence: CASSHGGGIYQPQHF.

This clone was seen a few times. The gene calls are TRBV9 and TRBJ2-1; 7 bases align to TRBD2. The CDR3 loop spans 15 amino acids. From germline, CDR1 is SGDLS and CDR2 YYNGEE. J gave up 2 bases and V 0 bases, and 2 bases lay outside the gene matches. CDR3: CASSVEGTTYNEQFF. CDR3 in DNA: TGTGCCAGCAGCGTAGAAGGGACTACCTACAATGAGCAGTTCTTC.

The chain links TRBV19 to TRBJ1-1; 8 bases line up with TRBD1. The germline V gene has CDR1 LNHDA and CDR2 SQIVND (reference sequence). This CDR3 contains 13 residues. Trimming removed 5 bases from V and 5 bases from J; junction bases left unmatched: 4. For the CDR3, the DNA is TGTGCCAGTAGTCCAGGACAGGGTACTGAAGCTTTCTTT. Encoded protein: CASSPGQGTEAFF.

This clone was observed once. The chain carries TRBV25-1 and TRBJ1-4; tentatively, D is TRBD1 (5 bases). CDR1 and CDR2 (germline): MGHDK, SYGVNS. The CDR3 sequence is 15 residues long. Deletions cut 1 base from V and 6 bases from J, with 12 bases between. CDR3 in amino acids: CASSELKEGDEKLFF. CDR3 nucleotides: TGTGCCAGCAGTGAATTGAAGGAAGGGGATGAAAAACTGTTTTTT.

The CDR3 bases are TGTGCCAGCAGCTTAGTTCAGGGCGATGAGCAGTTCTTC. As protein: CASSLVQGDEQFF. V gene TRBV7-2 combines with J gene TRBJ2-1; TRBD1 might be the D (5 bases). The CDR3 runs 13 residues. The V gene lost 1 base and the J gene lost 8 bases, with 9 bases spanning the gap. From germline, CDR1 is SGHTA and CDR2 FQGNSA.

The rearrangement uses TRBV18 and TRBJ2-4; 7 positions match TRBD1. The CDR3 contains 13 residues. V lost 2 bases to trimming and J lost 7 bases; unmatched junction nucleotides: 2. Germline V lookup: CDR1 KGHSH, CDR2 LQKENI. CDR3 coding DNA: TGTGCCAGCTCACCAACACAGGGGAACATTCAGTACTTC. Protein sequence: CASSPTQGNIQYF.